These 29 T cell receptor beta chains were all obtained from the same sample, sequenced in a study of blood T cell repertoires in COVID-19. The repertoire was sequenced with immunoSEQ multiplex PCR; TCRdb's copy has only in-frame clones and lacks some. Of 130,000 to 150,000 clones in the sample, around 87% were seen once. Source material: peripheral blood. These receptors all stem from a man aged 45-65 years who had recovered from COVID-19.

The J gene is TRBJ2-7, the V gene TRBV3-1 (or the pseudogene TRBV3-2); 9 positions agree with TRBD2. Germline lookup yields CDR1 LGHDT and CDR2 YNNKEL (reference sequence). This CDR3 comprises 15 residues. The junction had 5 bases not matched to a gene; V was cut back by 1 base and J by 4 bases. CDR3 protein: CASSQGASGEYEQYF. The CDR3 bases are TGTGCCAGCAGCCAAGGGGCTAGCGGGGAATACGAGCAGTACTTC.

The chain uses TRBV3-1 (or the pseudogene TRBV3-2) and TRBJ1-4; 9 nucleotides agree with TRBD1. CDR1 and CDR2 from the germline V gene are LGHDT and YNNKEL (reference sequence). The CDR3 sequence is 16 residues long. Trimming removed 2 bases from V and 8 bases from J; junction bases left unmatched: 9. The CDR3 is CASSQPTGQGREKLFF. The CDR3 DNA follows: TGTGCCAGCAGCCAACCTACGGGACAGGGAAGGGAAAAACTGTTTTTT.

This chain connects TRBV11-3 to TRBJ1-1; weak D call: TRBD1 (5 bases). Trimming removed 2 bases at V and 4 bases at J, with 11 bases between. From germline, CDR1 is SGHNT and CDR2 YENEEA. CDR3 length equals 14 residues. CDR3: CASSLSGVGTEAFF. CDR3 in DNA: TGTGCCAGCAGCTTATCGGGGGTTGGCACTGAAGCTTTCTTT.

V is TRBV5-4 and J is TRBJ2-1; 10 bases are a match to TRBD2. With 3 bases clipped from V and 5 bases from J, the junction kept 11 bases outside the gene matches. Germline loops: CDR1 SGHNT, CDR2 YYREEE (reference sequence). The length of the CDR3 is 17 residues. The CDR3 DNA is TGTGCCAGCAGCTGGGGACGGCCGGGACTAGCGAACAATGAGCAGTTCTTC. It codes for CASSWGRPGLANNEQFF.

CDR3 region: CASKGLYGYTF. The DNA for the CDR3 is TGTGCCAGCAAGGGACTTTATGGCTACACCTTC. The gene calls are TRBV6-5 and TRBJ1-2; possibly TRBD1 for D (5 bases). Trimming pared 7 bases from V and 5 bases from J, leaving 8 bases between. This CDR3 contains 11 residues. Germline CDR1 reads MNHEY; CDR2 reads SVGAGI.

The rearrangement links TRBV6-6 to TRBJ2-1, with D tentatively TRBD1 (6 bases). This CDR3 contains 16 residues. Germline CDR1 and CDR2: MNHNY and SVGAGI (reference sequence). Trimming cost V 2 bases and J 0 bases, with 11 bases left between them. The CDR3: CASSYLQGSSYNEQFF. DNA for the CDR3: TGTGCCAGCAGTTACCTACAGGGAAGCTCCTACAATGAGCAGTTCTTC.

This chain uses TRBV5-4 with TRBJ1-4; TRBD1 might be the D (6 bases). The CDR3 is 14 amino acids. Trimming pared 5 bases from V and 10 bases from J, leaving 18 bases between. Germline V lookup: CDR1 SGHNT, CDR2 YYREEE (reference sequence). The CDR3 nucleotides are TGTGCCAGCAGGGAGGCCCACAGGGATGGAAAACTGTTTTTT. Protein product: CASREAHRDGKLFF. The full variable domain, its missing parts supplied by reference TRBV5-4 and TRBJ1-4, is ETGVTQSPTHLIKTRGQQVTLRCSSQSGHNTVSWYQQALGQGPQFIFQYYREEENGRGNFPPRFSGLQFPNYSSELNVNALELDDSALYLCASREAHRDGKLFFGSGTQLSVL.

This clone was counted between two and nine times. The V call is TRBV5-8, the J call TRBJ1-5; 7 positions agree with TRBD1. Germline trimming cut 5 bases from V and 0 bases from J; bases unmatched to any gene: 2. The V gene's germline CDR1 is SGHTS and CDR2 YDEGEE. This CDR3 is built from 14 residues. The CDR3 bases are TGTGCCAGCAGGCACAGGGGTAGCAATCAGCCCCAGCATTTT. It specifies CASRHRGSNQPQHF.

This chain connects TRBV9 to TRBJ1-2; a weak D match, TRBD1 (6 bases). The germline V gene has CDR1 SGDLS and CDR2 YYNGEE. CDR3 length: 15 residues. The V end was cut by 1 base, the J end by 7 bases, with 17 bases between. The CDR3 loop reads CASSVSGDPWGGYTF. As DNA, the CDR3 is TGTGCCAGCAGCGTATCAGGGGACCCTTGGGGTGGCTACACCTTC.

The chain has TRBV6-2 or TRBV6-3 and TRBJ2-7; perhaps TRBD1 as D (6 bases). V dropped 6 bases and J dropped 2 bases, with 14 bases sitting between them. The CDR3 length is 14 residues. Germline CDR1 reads MNHEY; CDR2 reads SVGEGT. The CDR3 sequence: CASSLTGIAYEQYF. For the CDR3, the DNA is TGTGCCAGCAGCCTGACAGGAATCGCCTACGAGCAGTACTTC.

This sequence joins TRBV6-2 or TRBV6-3 and TRBJ1-2, with TRBD1 matching over 8 bases. This CDR3 has 14 amino acids. Germline V CDR1 and CDR2: MNHEY, SVGEGT. V lost 2 bases, J lost 8 bases, and 7 bases stayed unmatched. The CDR3 is CASSYTGQAVGYTF. The DNA of the CDR3 is TGTGCCAGCAGTTACACGGGACAGGCAGTGGGCTACACCTTC.

The chain couples TRBV19 to TRBJ2-5; D might be TRBD2 (5 bases). Germline V gene lookup returns CDR1 LNHDA and CDR2 SQIVND (reference sequence). Trimming pared 5 bases from V and 1 base from J, leaving 8 bases between. The CDR3 totals 13 residues. The CDR3 bases are TGTGCCAGTAGTCCGAGCGGCCAAGAGACCCAGTACTTC. It codes for CASSPSGQETQYF.

V and J are TRBV6-6 and TRBJ2-7; 7 positions match TRBD1. The CDR3 runs 14 residues. Germline loops: CDR1 MNHNY, CDR2 SVGAGI (reference sequence). The V and J ends lost 6 bases and 7 bases, in that order; junction bases with no gene match: 12. The chain's CDR3 is CASRSTGDVREQYF. In nucleotides, the CDR3 is TGTGCCAGCAGGTCTACAGGGGACGTACGTGAGCAGTACTTC.

The J gene is TRBJ1-2, the V gene TRBV2; no definite D call. Germline loops: CDR1 SNHLY, CDR2 FYNNEI. The germline V and J ends were trimmed by 2 bases and 2 bases, with 3 bases remaining between them. This CDR3 is 12 amino acids long. CDR3 sequence reads: CASSEQNYGYTF. CDR3 sequence (DNA): TGTGCCAGCAGTGAACAGAACTATGGCTACACCTTC. Full variable domain (remainder filled in from reference TRBV2 and TRBJ1-2): EPEVTQTPSHQVTQMGQEVILRCVPISNHLYFYWYRQILGQKVEFLVSFYNNEISEKSEIFDDQFSVERPDGSNFTLKIRSTKLEDSAMYFCASSEQNYGYTFGSGTRLTVV.

The chain links TRBV6-5 to TRBJ1-1, with D possibly matching TRBD1 (6 bases). With 0 bases removed from V and 3 bases from J, the gap between germline ends came to 14 bases. From germline, CDR1 is MNHEY and CDR2 SVGAGI. The length of the CDR3 is 16 residues. This chain's CDR3 is CASSYSNRGAYTEAFF. CDR3 DNA sequence: TGTGCCAGCAGTTACTCGAATCGGGGGGCGTACACTGAAGCTTTCTTT.

The gene calls are TRBV19 and TRBJ2-2; 13 bases match TRBD2. The germline V gene has CDR1 LNHDA and CDR2 SQIVND (reference sequence). The CDR3 loop spans 20 amino acids. Trimming took 4 bases from V and 2 from J; bases not matched to a gene: 13. The CDR3 loop is CASSTGDGRLAGGNTGELFF. As DNA, the CDR3 is TGTGCCAGTAGTACAGGCGACGGGAGACTAGCGGGGGGTAACACCGGGGAGCTGTTTTTT.

The chain is built from TRBV2 and TRBJ1-5; D possibly corresponds to TRBD1 (5 bases). The CDR3 is 15 residues long. CDR1 is SNHLY and CDR2 is FYNNEI in the germline V gene. The ends were cut back, 4 bases at V and 0 bases at J, with 10 bases in the middle. The CDR3 is CASSVAGNSNQPQHF. For the CDR3, the DNA is TGTGCCAGCAGTGTGGCAGGGAATAGCAATCAGCCCCAGCATTTT.

The chain carries TRBV7-2 and TRBJ1-1; 10 bases line up with TRBD1. The CDR3 is 15 amino acids. CDR1 SGHTA and CDR2 FQGNSA come from the germline V gene. J lost 3 bases, V lost 5 bases, and 6 bases had no gene match. For the CDR3, the DNA is TGTGCCAGCAGCCCCCTGACAGGGGGCCACACTGAAGCTTTCTTT. Translated: CASSPLTGGHTEAFF.

V and J are TRBV4-2 and TRBJ2-7, with TRBD2 as a possible D gene (5 bases). Trimming left V 5 bases short and J 7 bases short, with 21 bases between. There are 15 residues in the CDR3. CDR1 LGHNA and CDR2 YNFKEQ come from the germline V gene. The CDR3 bases are TGTGCCAGCAGCGAATCAGGAACCGGGATCGCGGAGCAGTACTTC. Translating it yields CASSESGTGIAEQYF.

The chain carries TRBV11-3 and TRBJ1-1; tentative D call: TRBD1 (6 bases). The CDR3 runs to 13 residues. The germline CDR1 and CDR2 sequences are SGHNT and YENEEA. V was pared by 5 bases and J by 8 bases, with 15 bases between. CDR3: CASSPRGYREAFF. DNA of the CDR3: TGTGCCAGCAGCCCCAGGGGTTACCGGGAAGCTTTCTTT.

The chain links TRBV6-5 to TRBJ2-3, with TRBD1 matching over 7 bases. The germline V gene encodes CDR1 MNHEY and CDR2 SVGAGI. CDR3 size: 14 residues. V dropped 6 bases and J dropped 3; count of bases not matched to a gene: 6. CDR3 region: CASSLGTATDTQYF. The DNA for the CDR3 is TGTGCCAGCAGCCTAGGGACAGCGACAGATACGCAGTATTTT.

The chain joins TRBV2 to TRBJ1-4; unclear D gene. The CDR3 consists of 13 residues. CDR1 and CDR2 from the germline V gene are SNHLY and FYNNEI. V shed 6 bases and J shed 5 bases, with 10 bases lying between them. The CDR3, as DNA: TGTGCCAGCAGGCGTCCGGGGAATGAAAAACTGTTTTTT. It encodes CASRRPGNEKLFF. The variable domain in full, completed from reference TRBV2 and TRBJ1-4, reads EPEVTQTPSHQVTQMGQEVILRCVPISNHLYFYWYRQILGQKVEFLVSFYNNEISEKSEIFDDQFSVERPDGSNFTLKIRSTKLEDSAMYFCASRRPGNEKLFFGSGTQLSVL.

The chain couples TRBV7-9 to TRBJ2-1; TRBD2 matches 12 bases. Per germline, CDR1 SEHNR and CDR2 FQNEAQ (reference sequence). V trimming: 5 bases; J trimming: 0 bases; junction bases outside the gene matches: 8. CDR3 size: 18 residues. The CDR3: CASSAGLAGSSSYNEQFF. In DNA, the CDR3 is TGTGCCAGCAGCGCGGGACTAGCGGGCTCGAGCTCCTACAATGAGCAGTTCTTC. The full variable domain, its missing parts supplied by reference TRBV7-9 and TRBJ2-1, is DTGVSQNPRHKITKRGQNVTFRCDPISEHNRLYWYRQTLGQGPEFLTYFQNEAQLEKSRLLSDRFSAERPKGSFSTLEIQRTEQGDSAMYLCASSAGLAGSSSYNEQFFGPGTRLTVL.

The rearrangement joins TRBV3-1 (or the pseudogene TRBV3-2) to TRBJ2-6; no reliable D call. V was clipped by 0 bases and J by 3 bases, with 3 bases between them. The CDR3 sequence is 14 residues long. Per germline, CDR1 LGHDT and CDR2 YNNKEL (reference sequence). CDR3 loop: CASSQEYGANVLTF. The CDR3 DNA is TGTGCCAGCAGCCAAGAATATGGGGCCAACGTCCTGACTTTC.

The chain links TRBV6-2 or TRBV6-3 to TRBJ2-7; 7 nucleotides align to TRBD2. The CDR3 runs 14 residues. V lost 6 bases, J lost 7 bases, and 12 bases stayed unmatched. The germline V gene encodes CDR1 MNHEY and CDR2 SVGEGT. CDR3 nucleotides: TGTGCCAGCAGCCGACGGGAGGTTTTTGATGAGCAGTACTTC. The encoded protein is CASSRREVFDEQYF.

The gene calls are TRBV29-1 and TRBJ2-7; 12 bases fit TRBD2. The V gene end was trimmed by 5 bases and the J gene end by 3 bases; junction bases not matched to a gene: 8. From germline, CDR1 is SQVTM and CDR2 ANQGSEA. The CDR3 is 15 residues long. CDR3 coding DNA: TGCAGCGTTCAAGGACTAGCGGGAACCCTCTACGAGCAGTACTTC. Amino acid sequence: CSVQGLAGTLYEQYF.

V usage is TRBV6-6 and J usage is TRBJ2-3, with 13 positions matching TRBD2. The CDR3 has 17 amino acids. J gave up 6 bases and V 5 bases, and 11 bases lay outside the gene matches. Per the germline V gene, CDR1 is MNHNY and CDR2 is SVGAGI (reference sequence). The CDR3 sequence is CASSPIIRTSGGDTQYF. Here the CDR3 DNA reads TGTGCCAGCAGTCCCATAATTCGGACTAGCGGGGGTGATACGCAGTATTTT.

V usage is TRBV6-2 or TRBV6-3 and J usage is TRBJ1-4; D call uncertain. Germline V lookup: CDR1 MNHEY, CDR2 SVGEGT. CDR3 length: 13 amino acids. V lost 2 bases and J 12 bases, leaving 13 bases between the germline ends. CDR3 DNA sequence: TGTGCCAGCAGTTACGGGCCTGCAGTGGAACTGTTTTTT. This gives the protein CASSYGPAVELFF.

The V gene is TRBV7-2, the J gene TRBJ1-1; 7 positions agree with TRBD1. The V and J ends lost 4 bases and 5 bases, in that order; junction bases with no gene match: 7. CDR3 length equals 14 residues. Germline CDR1 and CDR2: SGHTA and FQGNSA. The DNA of the CDR3 is TGTGCCAGCAGCTCCAGACAGGGTCTGACTGAAGCTTTCTTT. Amino acid sequence: CASSSRQGLTEAFF.